What follows are 22 T cell receptor beta chains derived from one specimen sequenced in a study of tumor-infiltrating lymphocytes in primary liver carcinoma. Total RNA amounting to around 530 ng was the source from which TCR beta cDNA was made with a constant-region primer. Three-round nested multiplex PCR performed with slightly modified ARM-PCR produced the TCR beta libraries. TRBV1-TRBV30 forward primers paired with a C-beta reverse primer were used in the first two PCR rounds, which ran roughly 10 cycles each. One entry per CDR3 protein, called by TCRdb with MiXCR from the multiplex PCR reads. The sample holds roughly 86,000 distinct CDR3 sequences; 65% to 70% are singletons and the top ten take around 25%. Between about 17 and 34 mg of unsorted bulk tissue served as the source from which RNA and DNA were co-extracted. Sequenced input: tumor-adjacent normal liver tissue. The receptors come from a man between 40 and 49 years old with primary liver carcinoma and hepatitis B virus infection.

This clonotype was detected ten times or more. The rearrangement uses TRBV11-2 and TRBJ2-3; 7 nucleotides match TRBD2. V shed 9 bases, J shed 2 bases, and the junction held 14 bases outside the gene matches. CDR3 length: 16 residues. Germline V lookup: CDR1 SGHAT, CDR2 FQNNGV. The CDR3 sequence: CASEDGGRRLTDTQYF. The CDR3 DNA reads as TGTGCCAGTGAGGACGGGGGGAGAAGACTCACAGATACGCAGTATTTT.

This clonotype was observed a single time. At one end, the junction sequence differs from germline, possibly due to a read error. The J gene is TRBJ2-1, the V gene TRBV6-5; 7 nucleotides match TRBD1. This CDR3 contains 15 residues. Germline lookup yields CDR1 MNHEY and CDR2 SVGAGI. The chain's CDR3 is CTSRGYRSSYNEQFF. CDR3 DNA sequence: TGTACCAGCAGGGGGTACAGGAGCTCCTACAATGAGCAGTTCTTC.

There are many counts of this clonotype. The V and J genes are TRBV4-1 and TRBJ2-7, with TRBD1 matching over 8 bases. The CDR3 runs to 15 residues. Trimming cost V 0 bases and J 5 bases; bases outside gene matches: 6. Germline CDR1 is MGHRA and CDR2 is YSYEKL. In DNA, the CDR3 is TGCGCCAGCAGCCAAGAACGGGACAGGAGGCACGAGCAGTACTTC. Its translation: CASSQERDRRHEQYF.

A single count supports this clonotype. One junction end does not reproduce the germline sequence, and a read error may be involved. The genes are TRBV6-5 and TRBJ2-6, with 8 bases that match TRBD1. Germline values: CDR1 MNHEY, CDR2 SVGAGI. CDR3 length equals 18 residues. DNA for the CDR3: TGTGGCAGCAGTCTTTGGACAGGGATGAAAGCTGGGGCCGACGTCCTGACCTTC. The encoded protein is CGSSLWTGMKAGADVLTF.

The count of this clonotype is one. The chain joins TRBV2 to TRBJ1-5, with a weak D call TRBD1 (6 bases). CDR1 SNHLY and CDR2 FYNNEI come from the germline V gene. The CDR3 has 13 residues. The germline V and J ends were trimmed by 5 bases and 8 bases, with 13 bases remaining between them. The CDR3: CASSLQGNKPQHF. In DNA, the CDR3 is TGTGCCAGCAGTCTACAGGGAAACAAGCCCCAGCATTTT. The complete variable domain, with remaining parts taken from reference TRBV2 and TRBJ1-5, reads EPEVTQTPSHQVTQMGQEVILRCVPISNHLYFYWYRQILGQKVEFLVSFYNNEISEKSEIFDDQFSVERPDGSNFTLKIRSTKLEDSAMYFCASSLQGNKPQHFGDGTRLSIL.

About this clonotype: The CDR3 end shows no conserved phenylalanine or tryptophan, and so a read error is likely. No DNA is shown, since the ends of the CDR3 on it are uncertain; the CDR3 is the one TCRdb lists. The chain couples TRBV11-2 to TRBJ1-6; the table names TRBD1, a call not compared with the DNA. The length of the CDR3 is 12 amino acids, counting both ends. Per germline, CDR1 SGHAT and CDR2 FQNNGV. CDR3 loop: CANSSTGPRLNS.

This clonotype was counted once. At one end the junction does not follow the germline gene, possibly because of a read error. The rearrangement joins TRBV11-3 to TRBJ2-1; TRBD1 is a possible D gene (6 bases). The CDR3 totals 16 residues. Germline V gives CDR1 SGHNT, CDR2 YENEEA. CDR3 sequence (DNA): TGTGCCAGTAGCTTAGGGGGTGCTAACGGGTACAATGAGCAGTTCTTC. Amino acid sequence: CASSLGGANGYNEQFF.

This chain uses TRBV29-1 with TRBJ1-2, with TRBD1 matching 7 bases. Germline V CDR1 and CDR2: SQVTM, ANQGSEA. The CDR3 is 13 amino acids. The ends lost 7 bases at V and 5 bases at J; junction bases unmatched: 10. This CDR3 reads CSGDFKGAYGYTF. CDR3 nucleotide sequence: TGCAGCGGTGACTTTAAGGGGGCTTATGGCTACACCTTC.

This chain links TRBV28 with TRBJ2-5, with D perhaps given as TRBD1 or TRBD2 (6 bases each). V was clipped by 7 bases and J by 11 bases, with 20 bases between them. In germline, CDR1 is MDHEN, CDR2 SYDVKM. The CDR3 is 13 residues long. CDR3 protein: CASKETGDNEQYF. Written as DNA, the CDR3 is TGTGCCAGCAAAGAAACGGGGGACAATGAGCAGTACTTC.

A word on this clonotype: With a much larger clone just one base away, this may be a read error. The chain links TRBV6-2 or TRBV6-3 to TRBJ2-1; D is undetermined. Germline V gives CDR1 MNHEY, CDR2 SVGEGT. CDR3 size: 13 residues. With 5 bases removed from V and 8 bases from J, the gap between germline ends came to 13 bases. The CDR3 nucleotides read TGTGCCAGCAGTGGCCCTGGGCCGTATGAGCAGTTCTTC. This codes for CASSGPGPYEQFF.

Points on this clonotype: At one boundary the junction diverges from the germline segment, which might be a read error. V usage is TRBV4-1 and J usage is TRBJ2-1; TRBD2 matches at 8 bases. CDR3 size: 18 residues. Germline loops: CDR1 MGHRA, CDR2 YSYEKL. Here the CDR3 reads CTSSQEWLAGGSYNEQSF. As DNA, the CDR3 is TGCACCAGCAGCCAAGAGTGGTTGGCGGGAGGCTCCTACAATGAGCAGTCCTTC.

The chain combines TRBV30 with TRBJ2-5; TRBD2 matches at 7 bases. Trimming at V came to 5 bases and at J to 1 base, leaving 10 bases not matched to a gene. The CDR3 totals 15 residues. Germline V gives CDR1 GTSNPN, CDR2 SVGIG (reference sequence). The CDR3 region has the DNA TGTGCCTGGGGGCTGACTAGCAGGCTCCAAGAGACCCAGTACTTC. Translation gives CAWGLTSRLQETQYF.

In this sample, this clonotype turned up many times. V gene TRBV7-9 combines with J gene TRBJ1-6; 10 nucleotides match TRBD1. Germline loops: CDR1 SEHNR, CDR2 FQNEAQ (reference sequence). The CDR3 spans 15 residues. V lost 4 bases to trimming and J lost 7 bases; unmatched junction nucleotides: 4. The DNA for the CDR3 is TGTGCCAGCAGCTCGGGACAGGGGAGAAATTCACCCCTCCACTTT. Its protein product is CASSSGQGRNSPLHF.

A remark on this clonotype: One end of the junction is discordant with germline, which a read error may explain. The rearrangement links TRBV11-2 to TRBJ2-7, with TRBD2 as a possible D gene (6 bases). The germline V gene encodes CDR1 SGHAT and CDR2 FQNNGV. The CDR3 runs to 15 residues. The CDR3 protein is CASSLMRDGPYELYF. The CDR3 bases are TGTGCCAGCAGCTTAATGCGGGACGGCCCCTACGAGCTGTATTTC. The variable domain in full, with the rest retrieved from reference TRBV11-2 and TRBJ2-7, is EAGVAQSPRYKIIEKRQSVAFWCNPISGHATLYWYQQILGQGPKLLIQFQNNGVVDDSQLPKDRFSAERLKGVDSTLKIQPAKLEDSAVYLCASSLMRDGPYELYFGPGTRLTVT.

This chain links TRBV2 with TRBJ2-7; D not resolved. The CDR3 is 12 amino acids. The germline CDR1 and CDR2 sequences are SNHLY and FYNNEI. The ends were cut back, 4 bases at V and 3 bases at J, with 7 bases in the middle. The CDR3 region is CASSVNRYEQYF. The CDR3 region has the DNA TGTGCCAGCAGTGTGAACCGCTACGAGCAGTACTTC.

The chain has TRBV11-2 and TRBJ2-7; possible D gene TRBD1, 8 bases. This CDR3 has 18 residues. Germline CDR1 and CDR2: SGHAT and FQNNGV. The ends were cut back, 11 bases at V and 1 base at J, with 30 bases in the middle. CDR3 region: CAGGLVLQGGRLSYEQYF. CDR3 in DNA: TGTGCCGGCGGCTTAGTTCTACAGGGGGGGAGACTTTCCTACGAGCAGTACTTC.

In its sample, this clonotype was seen many times. The chain links TRBV6-5 to TRBJ2-7; perhaps TRBD2 as D (7 bases). CDR3 length: 14 amino acids. Germline V gene data show CDR1 as MNHEY and CDR2 as SVGAGI. The V end was cut by 5 bases, the J end by 2 bases, with 13 bases between. CDR3 sequence reads: CASSRTGGPYEQYF. The CDR3 DNA reads as TGTGCCAGCAGTAGGACGGGGGGCCCCTACGAGCAGTACTTC.

On this clonotype: With a much larger clone just one base away, this may be a read error. The chain has TRBV14 and TRBJ2-2, with 7 bases identical to TRBD2. Germline-derived CDR1 and CDR2 are SGHDN and FVKESK. This CDR3 is 14 amino acids long. The CDR3 is CTSSQVTGGGELFF. The CDR3 DNA sequence: TGTACCAGCAGCCAAGTAACGGGAGGCGGGGAGCTGTTTTTT. Combining the CDR3 with reference TRBV14 and TRBJ2-2 gives the whole variable domain EAGVTQFPSHSVIEKGQTVTLRCDPISGHDNLYWYRRVMGKEIKFLLHFVKESKQDESGMPNNRFLAERTGGTYSTLKVQPAELEDSGVYFCTSSQVTGGGELFFGEGSRLTVL.

The gene calls are TRBV20-1 and TRBJ2-5; 8 nucleotides agree with TRBD2. J lost 2 bases, V lost 7 bases, and 6 bases had no gene match. Germline V lookup: CDR1 DFQATT, CDR2 SNEGSKA (reference sequence). The CDR3 contains 13 residues. DNA of the CDR3: TGCAGTGAAGTAGCGGGACCTCAAGAGACCCAGTACTTC. It yields the protein CSEVAGPQETQYF.

Ten or more counts support this clonotype. The V call is TRBV4-1, the J call TRBJ2-2; D unclear. The V gene lost 8 bases and the J gene lost 0 bases, with 10 bases spanning the gap. Germline assignment: CDR1 MGHRA and CDR2 YSYEKL. CDR3 length: 14 residues. CDR3 nucleotides: TGCGCCAGCGGACCCGGCCCGAACACCGGGGAGCTGTTTTTT. This translates into CASGPGPNTGELFF.

This clonotype was picked up a small number of times. The rearrangement links TRBV7-9 to TRBJ2-1; D might be TRBD2 (6 bases). CDR1 and CDR2 (germline): SEHNR, FQNEAQ (reference sequence). V lost 3 bases to trimming and J lost 6 bases, with 9 bases between them. The CDR3 runs to 13 residues. This CDR3 is CASSLRGTNEQFF. DNA for the CDR3: TGTGCCAGCAGCTTGCGCGGGACCAATGAGCAGTTCTTC. The full variable domain, rest sourced from reference TRBV7-9 and TRBJ2-1, is DTGVSQNPRHKITKRGQNVTFRCDPISEHNRLYWYRQTLGQGPEFLTYFQNEAQLEKSRLLSDRFSAERPKGSFSTLEIQRTEQGDSAMYLCASSLRGTNEQFFGPGTRLTVL.

This clonotype was seen only a few times. A read error is possible here, since a much larger clone lies one base away. Since the CDR3 does not end with the conserved phenylalanine or tryptophan, this likely comes from a read error. The rearrangement uses TRBV29-1 and TRBJ2-1, with 10 bases fitting TRBD2. V gave up 7 bases and J gave up 3 bases; unmatched junction bases: 6. From germline, CDR1 is SQVTM and CDR2 ANQGSEA. The CDR3 runs 14 residues. The DNA of the CDR3 is TGCAGCGCTCTTCCTAGCGGGGGCTACAATGAGCAGTTCTAC. As protein: CSALPSGGYNEQFY.